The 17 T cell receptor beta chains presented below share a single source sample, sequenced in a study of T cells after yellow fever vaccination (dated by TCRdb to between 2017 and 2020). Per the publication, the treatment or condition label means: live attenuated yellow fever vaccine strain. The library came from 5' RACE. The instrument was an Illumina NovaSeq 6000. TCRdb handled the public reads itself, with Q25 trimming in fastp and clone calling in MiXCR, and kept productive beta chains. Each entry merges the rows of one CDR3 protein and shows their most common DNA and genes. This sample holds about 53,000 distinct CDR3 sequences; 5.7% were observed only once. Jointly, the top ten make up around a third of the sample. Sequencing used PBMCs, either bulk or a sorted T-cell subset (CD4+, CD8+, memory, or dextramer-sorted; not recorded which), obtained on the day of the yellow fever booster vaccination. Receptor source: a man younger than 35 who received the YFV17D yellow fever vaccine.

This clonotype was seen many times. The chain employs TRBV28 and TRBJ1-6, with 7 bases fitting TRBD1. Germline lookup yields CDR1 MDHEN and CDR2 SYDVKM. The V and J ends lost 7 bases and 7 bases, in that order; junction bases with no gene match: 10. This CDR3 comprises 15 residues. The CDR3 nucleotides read TGTGCCAGCACCTTCCTGACAGGGTCCAATTCACCCCTCCACTTT. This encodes CASTFLTGSNSPLHF.

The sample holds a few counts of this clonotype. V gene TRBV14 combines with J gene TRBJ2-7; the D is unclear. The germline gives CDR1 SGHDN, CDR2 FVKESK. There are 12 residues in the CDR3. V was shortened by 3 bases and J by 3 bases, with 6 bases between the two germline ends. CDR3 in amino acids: CASSHSVYEQYF. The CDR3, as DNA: TGTGCCAGCAGCCACTCAGTCTACGAGCAGTACTTC.

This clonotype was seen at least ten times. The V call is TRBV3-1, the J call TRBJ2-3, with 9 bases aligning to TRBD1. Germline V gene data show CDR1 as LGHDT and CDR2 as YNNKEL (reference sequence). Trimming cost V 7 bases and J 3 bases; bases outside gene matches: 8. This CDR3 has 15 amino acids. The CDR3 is CASIDRTGDTDTQYF. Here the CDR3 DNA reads TGTGCCAGCATCGACCGGACAGGGGATACAGATACGCAGTATTTT.

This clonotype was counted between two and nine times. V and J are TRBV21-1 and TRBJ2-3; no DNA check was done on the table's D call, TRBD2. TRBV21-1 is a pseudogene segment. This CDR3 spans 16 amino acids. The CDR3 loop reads CASVTYSGACTDTQYF. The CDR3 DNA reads TGTGCCAGCGTTACCTATAGCGGGGCATGCACAGATACGCAGTATTTT.

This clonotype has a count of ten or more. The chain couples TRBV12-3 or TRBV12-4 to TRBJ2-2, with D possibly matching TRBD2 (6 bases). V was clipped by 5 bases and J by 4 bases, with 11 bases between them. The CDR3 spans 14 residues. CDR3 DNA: TGTGCCAGCAGTCCCCGCGGGGCCACCGGGGAGCTGTTTTTT. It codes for CASSPRGATGELFF.

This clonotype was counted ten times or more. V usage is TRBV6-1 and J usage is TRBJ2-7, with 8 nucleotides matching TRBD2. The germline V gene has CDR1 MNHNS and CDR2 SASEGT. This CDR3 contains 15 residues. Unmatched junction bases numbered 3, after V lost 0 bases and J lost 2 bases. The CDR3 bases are TGTGCCAGCAGTGAAGCAGCGGGGGCCCCCTACGAGCAGTACGTC. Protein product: CASSEAAGAPYEQYV.

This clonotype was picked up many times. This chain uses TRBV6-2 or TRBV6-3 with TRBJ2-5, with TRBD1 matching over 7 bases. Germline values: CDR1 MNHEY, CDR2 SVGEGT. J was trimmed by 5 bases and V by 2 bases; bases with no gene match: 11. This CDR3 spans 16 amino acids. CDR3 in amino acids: CASSYQRTGILETQYF. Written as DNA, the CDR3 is TGTGCCAGCAGTTACCAGAGGACAGGCATCTTGGAGACCCAGTACTTC.

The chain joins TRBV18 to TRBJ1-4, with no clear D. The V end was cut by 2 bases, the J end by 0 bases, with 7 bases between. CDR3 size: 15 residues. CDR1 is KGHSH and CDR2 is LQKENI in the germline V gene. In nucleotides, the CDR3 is TGTGCCAGCTCACCAGACACTACAACTAATGAAAAACTGTTTTTT. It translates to CASSPDTTTNEKLFF.

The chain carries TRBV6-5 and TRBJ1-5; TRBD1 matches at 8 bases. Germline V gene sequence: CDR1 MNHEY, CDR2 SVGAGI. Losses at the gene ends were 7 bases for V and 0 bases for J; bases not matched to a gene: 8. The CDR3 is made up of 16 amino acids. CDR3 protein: CASTLTGENSNQPQHF. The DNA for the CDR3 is TGTGCCAGCACTTTGACAGGGGAAAATAGCAATCAGCCCCAGCATTTT.

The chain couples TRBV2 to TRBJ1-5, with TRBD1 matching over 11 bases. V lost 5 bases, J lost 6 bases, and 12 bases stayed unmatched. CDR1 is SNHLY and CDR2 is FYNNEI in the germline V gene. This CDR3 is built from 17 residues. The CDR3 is CASSRTVWGTGGQPQHF. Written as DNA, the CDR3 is TGTGCCAGCAGTAGAACCGTATGGGGGACAGGGGGTCAGCCCCAGCATTTT.

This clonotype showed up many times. In DNA, the CDR3 is TGTGCCAGCAGCCCCCGACCTGGTGGCTACACCTTC. Amino acids: CASSPRPGGYTF. The chain employs TRBV11-2 and TRBJ1-2; D unresolved. CDR3 length: 12 amino acids. V was pared by 5 bases and J by 7 bases, with 11 bases between. Germline V gene lookup returns CDR1 SGHAT and CDR2 FQNNGV.

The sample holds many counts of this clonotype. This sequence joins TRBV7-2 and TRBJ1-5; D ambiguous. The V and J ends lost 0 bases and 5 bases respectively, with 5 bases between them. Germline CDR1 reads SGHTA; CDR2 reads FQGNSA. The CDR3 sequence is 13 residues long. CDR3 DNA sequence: TGTGCCAGCAGCTTAGCGGTTTATCAGCCCCAGCATTTT. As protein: CASSLAVYQPQHF.

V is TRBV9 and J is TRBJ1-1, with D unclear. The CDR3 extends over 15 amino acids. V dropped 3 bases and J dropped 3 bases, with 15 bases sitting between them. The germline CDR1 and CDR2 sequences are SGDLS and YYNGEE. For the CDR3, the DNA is TGTGCCAGCAGCGATATAGAGGAACTCCACACTGAAGCTTTCTTT. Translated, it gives CASSDIEELHTEAFF.

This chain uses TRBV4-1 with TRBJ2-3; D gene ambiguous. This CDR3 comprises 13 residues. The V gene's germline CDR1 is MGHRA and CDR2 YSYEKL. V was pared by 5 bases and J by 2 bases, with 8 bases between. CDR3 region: CASSVRITDTQYF. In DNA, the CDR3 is TGCGCCAGCAGCGTCCGGATCACAGATACGCAGTATTTT.

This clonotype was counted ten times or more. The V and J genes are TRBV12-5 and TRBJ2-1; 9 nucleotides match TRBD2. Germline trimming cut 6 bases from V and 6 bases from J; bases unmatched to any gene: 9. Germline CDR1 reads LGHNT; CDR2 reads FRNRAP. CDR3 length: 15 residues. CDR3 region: CASGVGGGAINEQFF. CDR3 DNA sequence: TGTGCTAGTGGGGTTGGCGGGGGGGCGATCAATGAGCAGTTCTTC.

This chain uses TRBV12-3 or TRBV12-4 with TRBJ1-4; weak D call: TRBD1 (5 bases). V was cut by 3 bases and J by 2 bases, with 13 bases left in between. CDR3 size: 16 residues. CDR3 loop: CASSLGPGSTNEKLFF. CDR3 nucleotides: TGTGCCAGCAGTTTGGGGCCGGGGTCGACTAATGAAAAACTGTTTTTT.

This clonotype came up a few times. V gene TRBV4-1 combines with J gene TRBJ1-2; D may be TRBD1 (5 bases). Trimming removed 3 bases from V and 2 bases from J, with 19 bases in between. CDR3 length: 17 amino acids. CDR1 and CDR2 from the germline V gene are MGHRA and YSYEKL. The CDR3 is CASSQHLREGRNYGYTF. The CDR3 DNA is TGCGCCAGCAGCCAGCACCTCAGAGAGGGGAGGAACTATGGCTACACCTTC.